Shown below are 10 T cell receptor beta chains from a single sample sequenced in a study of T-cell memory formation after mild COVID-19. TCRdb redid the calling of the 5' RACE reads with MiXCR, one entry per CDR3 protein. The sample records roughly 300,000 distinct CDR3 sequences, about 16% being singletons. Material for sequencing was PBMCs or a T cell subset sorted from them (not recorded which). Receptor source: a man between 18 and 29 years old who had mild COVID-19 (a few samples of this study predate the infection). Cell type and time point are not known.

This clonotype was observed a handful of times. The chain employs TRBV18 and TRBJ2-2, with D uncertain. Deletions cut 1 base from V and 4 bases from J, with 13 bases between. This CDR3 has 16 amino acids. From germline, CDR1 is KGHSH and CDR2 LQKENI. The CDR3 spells CASSPRFETLTGELFF. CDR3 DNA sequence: TGTGCCAGCTCACCACGGTTCGAGACTCTCACCGGGGAGCTGTTTTTT.

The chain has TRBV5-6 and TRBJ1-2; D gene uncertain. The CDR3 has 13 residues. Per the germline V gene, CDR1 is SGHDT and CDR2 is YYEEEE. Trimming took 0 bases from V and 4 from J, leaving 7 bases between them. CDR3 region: CASSLVEAYGYTF. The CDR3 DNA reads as TGTGCCAGCAGCTTGGTGGAGGCCTATGGCTACACCTTC.

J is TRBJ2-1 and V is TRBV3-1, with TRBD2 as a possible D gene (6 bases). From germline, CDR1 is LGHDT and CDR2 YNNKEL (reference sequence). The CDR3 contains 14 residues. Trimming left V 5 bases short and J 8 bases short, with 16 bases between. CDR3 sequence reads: CASSDTGGSHEQFF. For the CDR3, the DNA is TGTGCCAGCAGCGATACCGGGGGATCCCATGAGCAGTTCTTC.

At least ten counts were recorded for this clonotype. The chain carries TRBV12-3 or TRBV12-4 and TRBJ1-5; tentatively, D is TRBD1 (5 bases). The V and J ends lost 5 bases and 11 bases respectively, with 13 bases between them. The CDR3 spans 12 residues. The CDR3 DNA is TGTGCCAGCAGTCCGCAGGGCTACGCCCAGCATTTT. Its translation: CASSPQGYAQHF.

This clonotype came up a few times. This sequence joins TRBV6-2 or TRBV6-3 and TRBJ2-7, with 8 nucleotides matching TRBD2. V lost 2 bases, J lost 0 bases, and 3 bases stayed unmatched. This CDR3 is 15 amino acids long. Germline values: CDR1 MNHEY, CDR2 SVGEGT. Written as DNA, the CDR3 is TGTGCCAGCAGTTACGGTCTAGCGGGCTCCTACGAGCAGTACGTC. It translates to CASSYGLAGSYEQYV.

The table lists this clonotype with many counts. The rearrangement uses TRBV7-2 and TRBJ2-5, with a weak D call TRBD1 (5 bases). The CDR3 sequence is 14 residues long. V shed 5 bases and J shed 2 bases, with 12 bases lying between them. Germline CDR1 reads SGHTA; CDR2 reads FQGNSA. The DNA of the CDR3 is TGTGCCAGCAGCCCCGACAGATCACAAGAGACCCAGTACTTC. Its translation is CASSPDRSQETQYF.

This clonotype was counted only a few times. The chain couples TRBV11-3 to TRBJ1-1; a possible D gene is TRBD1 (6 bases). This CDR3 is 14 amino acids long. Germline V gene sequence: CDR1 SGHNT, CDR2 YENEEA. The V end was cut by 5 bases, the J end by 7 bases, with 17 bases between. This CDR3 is CASSPRSRGGEAFF. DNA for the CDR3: TGTGCCAGCAGCCCCCGTAGCAGGGGAGGTGAAGCTTTCTTT.

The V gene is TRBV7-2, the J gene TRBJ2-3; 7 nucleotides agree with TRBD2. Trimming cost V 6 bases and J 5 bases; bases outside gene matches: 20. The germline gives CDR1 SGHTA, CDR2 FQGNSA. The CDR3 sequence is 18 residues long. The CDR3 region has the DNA TGTGCCAGCAGTTTCCCCCCGGTGCGGGGGATAATAGGAGATACGCAGTATTTT. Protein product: CASSFPPVRGIIGDTQYF.

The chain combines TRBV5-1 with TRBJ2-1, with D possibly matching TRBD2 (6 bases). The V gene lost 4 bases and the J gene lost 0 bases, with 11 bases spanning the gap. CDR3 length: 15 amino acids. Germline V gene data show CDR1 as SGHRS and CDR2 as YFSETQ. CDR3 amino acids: CASSRDGSSYNEQFF. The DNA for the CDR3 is TGCGCCAGCAGCAGGGACGGGAGCTCCTACAATGAGCAGTTCTTC.

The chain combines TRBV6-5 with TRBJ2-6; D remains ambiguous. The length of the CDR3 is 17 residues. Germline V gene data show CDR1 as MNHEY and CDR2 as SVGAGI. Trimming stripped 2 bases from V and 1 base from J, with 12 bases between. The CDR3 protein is CASSYTRASSGANVLTF. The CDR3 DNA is TGTGCCAGCAGTTACACCCGGGCCTCATCTGGGGCCAACGTCCTGACTTTC.